This T cell receptor beta chain was sequenced during a study of cytomegalovirus exposure and HLA in healthy donors (dated by TCRdb to 2016 to 2017). The study in broad terms: The roughly 700 repertoires of the first cohort and the 120 validation repertoires were produced on the same platform, according to a later analysis. The study combined high-throughput TCR immunosequencing, statistical association of individual TCRs with disease status, and machine learning to predict cytomegalovirus infection status. A separate validation cohort of over a hundred different subjects was used in addition to the roughly 640-subject first cohort. The study aimed to test whether cataloging public T cell receptors could reveal signatures of past pathogen exposure.

Overall study results and their limits: The classifier was reported to diagnose cytomegalovirus status with high specificity and sensitivity in both the original and validation cohorts. In the study, 150 to 200 TCR beta chains were listed as associated with cytomegalovirus. While some public TCRs were present in many individuals, most TCR sequences turned up only very rarely across donors. In a later analysis, TCRs clustered in the first cohort were found to also tend to co-occur in the roughly 110 validation repertoires, with 94% of cluster scores above 0. According to the authors, the approach could potentially be generalized to other disease states and immunological phenotypes. A few of the identified cytomegalovirus-associated TCR beta chains were confirmed in vitro to be specific for cytomegalovirus antigens. A later analysis had no HLA typing for the validation cohort, so co-occurrence there was scored across all 130 or so repertoires.

The protocol used for the library was the immunoSEQ multiplex PCR assay. From the authors' description of their analysis: To diagnose cytomegalovirus status from the catalog of TCR beta chain sequences, a statistical classification framework was built. Not all clones reach the TCRdb copy of this immuneACCESS table, which keeps in-frame sequences only. Checked studies attribute under half of the gap to unresolved V genes and leave the rest unexplained. V and J calls and clone size are those listed in that table; D and trimming were worked out from the DNA. The sample yields about 90,000 clones; 84% were counted once. The ten top clones hold around 10% of the sample. Concerning this clone itself: Its antigen is still unknown. No clone much larger than this one lies a single base away; base qualities are absent.

The donors were included in the validation cohort of approximately 130 subjects, a group kept apart from the roughly 690-subject first cohort. CDR3 length: 14 amino acids, cysteine to phenylalanine. Only the CDR3 part of the read is kept: 42 bases, read in frame from the first base. After removal of 3 bases from V and 3 bases from J, the junction retains 4 bases not matched to a gene. CDR1 MDHEN and CDR2 SYDVKM are derived from the germline V gene. This TCR was sampled from a woman under 30 in good health and CMV-seropositive. Here the chain combines TRBV28 and TRBJ2-7, and 8 junction bases match TRBD1. Sequenced material: PBMCs. The CDR3 here reads CASSLGTGLYEQYF. The nucleotides read TGTGCCAGCAGTTTGGGGACAGGACTCTACGAGCAGTACTTC.